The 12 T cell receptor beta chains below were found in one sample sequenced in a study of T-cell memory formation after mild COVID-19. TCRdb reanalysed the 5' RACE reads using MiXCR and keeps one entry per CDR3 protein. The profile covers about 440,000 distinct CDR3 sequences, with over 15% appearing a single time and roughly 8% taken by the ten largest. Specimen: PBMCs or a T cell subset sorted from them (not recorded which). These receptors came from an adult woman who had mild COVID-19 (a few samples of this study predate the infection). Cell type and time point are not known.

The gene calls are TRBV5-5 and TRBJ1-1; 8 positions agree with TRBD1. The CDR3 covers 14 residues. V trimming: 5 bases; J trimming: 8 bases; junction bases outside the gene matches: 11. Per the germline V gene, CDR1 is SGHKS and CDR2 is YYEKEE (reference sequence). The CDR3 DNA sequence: TGTGCCAGCAGGTACCGGACAGGGTCCGGAGAAGCTTTCTTT. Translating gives CASRYRTGSGEAFF.

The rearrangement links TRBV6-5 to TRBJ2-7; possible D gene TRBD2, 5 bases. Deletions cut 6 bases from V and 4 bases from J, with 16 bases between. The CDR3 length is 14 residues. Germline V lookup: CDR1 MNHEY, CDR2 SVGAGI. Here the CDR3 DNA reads TGTGCCAGCAGCAGAGAGGGCCGGGTTTACGAGCAGTACTTC. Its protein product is CASSREGRVYEQYF.

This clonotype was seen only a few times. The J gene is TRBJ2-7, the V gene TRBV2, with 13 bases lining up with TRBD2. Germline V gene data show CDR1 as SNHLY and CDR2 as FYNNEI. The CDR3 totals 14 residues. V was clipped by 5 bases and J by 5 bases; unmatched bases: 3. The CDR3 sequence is CASSRTSGRNEQYF. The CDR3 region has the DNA TGTGCCAGCAGTCGGACTAGCGGGAGAAACGAGCAGTACTTC.

The CDR3 is CASSLRATSSGANVLTF. Here the CDR3 DNA reads TGTGCCAGCAGCTTAAGGGCTACCAGCTCTGGGGCCAACGTCCTGACTTTC. The V and J genes are TRBV7-9 and TRBJ2-6; D remains ambiguous. Germline-derived CDR1 and CDR2 are SEHNR and FQNEAQ (reference sequence). This CDR3 region has 17 residues. V was pared by 2 bases and J by 0 bases, with 11 bases between. The full variable domain, rest sourced from reference TRBV7-9 and TRBJ2-6, is DTGVSQNPRHKITKRGQNVTFRCDPISEHNRLYWYRQTLGQGPEFLTYFQNEAQLEKSRLLSDRFSAERPKGSFSTLEIQRTEQGDSAMYLCASSLRATSSGANVLTFGAGSRLTVL.

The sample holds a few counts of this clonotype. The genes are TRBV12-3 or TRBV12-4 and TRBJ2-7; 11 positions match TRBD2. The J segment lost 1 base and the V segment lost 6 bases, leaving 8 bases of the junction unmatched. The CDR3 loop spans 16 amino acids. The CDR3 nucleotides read TGTGCCAGCAGGCTTACCGGGACTAGCGGATCCTACGAGCAGTACTTC. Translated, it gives CASRLTGTSGSYEQYF.

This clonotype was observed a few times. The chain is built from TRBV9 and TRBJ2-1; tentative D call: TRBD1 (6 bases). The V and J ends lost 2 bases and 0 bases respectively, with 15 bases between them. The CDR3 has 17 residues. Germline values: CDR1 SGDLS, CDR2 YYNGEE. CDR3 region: CASSVVTPGVSYNEQFF. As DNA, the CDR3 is TGTGCCAGCAGCGTGGTCACCCCAGGGGTCTCCTACAATGAGCAGTTCTTC.

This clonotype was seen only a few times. The CDR3 here is CAWSEQGYREQYF. CDR3 bases: TGTGCCTGGAGTGAACAGGGCTATCGCGAGCAGTACTTC. V and J are TRBV30 and TRBJ2-7, with D maybe TRBD1 (6 bases). The germline V gene has CDR1 GTSNPN and CDR2 SVGIG (reference sequence). The CDR3 totals 13 residues. V lost 1 base, J lost 6 bases, and 13 bases lay in between.

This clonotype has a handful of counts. The CDR3 is CASSLKMDSGTEAFF. The CDR3 coding sequence is TGCGCCAGCAGCCTCAAGATGGACAGTGGAACTGAAGCTTTCTTT. The chain recombines TRBV4-1 with TRBJ1-1; D might be TRBD1 (6 bases). Trimming stripped 4 bases from V and 5 bases from J, with 17 bases between. The length of the CDR3 is 15 residues. Germline V CDR1 and CDR2: MGHRA, YSYEKL.

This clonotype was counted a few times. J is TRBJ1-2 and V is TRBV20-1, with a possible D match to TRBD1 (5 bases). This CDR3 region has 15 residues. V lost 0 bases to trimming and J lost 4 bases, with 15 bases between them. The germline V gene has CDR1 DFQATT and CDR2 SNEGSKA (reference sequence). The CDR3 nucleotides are TGCAGTGCTAGAGATCATCGGAAGAGGGGCTATGGCTACACCTTC. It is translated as CSARDHRKRGYGYTF.

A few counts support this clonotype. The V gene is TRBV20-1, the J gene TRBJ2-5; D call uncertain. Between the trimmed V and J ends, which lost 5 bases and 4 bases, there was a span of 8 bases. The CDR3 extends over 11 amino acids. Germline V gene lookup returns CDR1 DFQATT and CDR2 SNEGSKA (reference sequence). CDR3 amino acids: CSAEDGETQYF. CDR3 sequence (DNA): TGCAGTGCTGAGGACGGAGAGACCCAGTACTTC.

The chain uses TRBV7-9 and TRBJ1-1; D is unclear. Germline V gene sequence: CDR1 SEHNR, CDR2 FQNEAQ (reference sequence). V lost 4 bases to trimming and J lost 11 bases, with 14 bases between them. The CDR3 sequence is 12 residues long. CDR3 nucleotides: TGTGCCAGCAGCTCGACACCCTTAGGGGCTTTCTTT. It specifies CASSSTPLGAFF.

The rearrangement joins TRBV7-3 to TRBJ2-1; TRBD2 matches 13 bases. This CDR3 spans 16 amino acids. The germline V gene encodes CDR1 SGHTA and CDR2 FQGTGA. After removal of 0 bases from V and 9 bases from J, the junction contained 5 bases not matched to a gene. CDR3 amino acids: CASSLTGLAGMGEQFF. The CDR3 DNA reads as TGTGCCAGCAGCTTAACGGGACTAGCGGGAATGGGTGAGCAGTTCTTC.